Shown below are 7 T cell receptor beta chains from a single sample sequenced in a study of CD8+CD57+ T cells in acquired aplastic anemia. The use of genomic DNA as template underpinned the TCR beta VDJ and CDR3 profiling. One entry per CDR3 protein results from TCRdb running MiXCR on the reads. The sample lists approximately 160,000 distinct CDR3 sequences, roughly 47% occurring once. Sample: sorted CD4+, CD8+, or CD8+CD57+ T cells (not recorded which) from PBMCs. All receptors derive from a human donor in good health.

The chain couples TRBV5-4 to TRBJ1-4; tentatively, D is TRBD1 (5 bases). There are 16 residues in the CDR3. V dropped 10 bases and J dropped 8 bases, with 27 bases sitting between them. The germline CDR1 and CDR2 sequences are SGHNT and YYREEE (reference sequence). The CDR3 sequence: CARRGLGGGLGEKLFF. CDR3 nucleotides: TGTGCCCGCCGGGGCCTTGGTGGGGGTTTAGGAGAAAAACTGTTTTTT.

This clonotype is labeled medium-sized. This chain joins TRBV20-1 and TRBJ2-7, with a possible D match to TRBD2 (5 bases). Trimming pared 0 bases from V and 6 bases from J, leaving 9 bases between. This CDR3 contains 12 residues. CDR1 is DFQATT, CDR2 SNEGSKA, per germline (reference sequence). CDR3 sequence: CSARDLRGEQYF. The CDR3 DNA reads as TGCAGTGCTAGAGATCTCCGGGGCGAGCAGTACTTC.

The chain is built from TRBV20-1 and TRBJ2-7; tentatively, D is TRBD1 (6 bases). This CDR3 is 15 amino acids long. CDR1 and CDR2 from the germline V gene are DFQATT and SNEGSKA (reference sequence). V was shortened by 1 base and J by 3 bases, with 16 bases between the two germline ends. Here the CDR3 reads CSARGTGHLLYEQYF. CDR3 bases: TGCAGTGCTAGAGGGACGGGACACCTACTCTACGAGCAGTACTTC.

This chain uses TRBV29-1 with TRBJ1-1, with D uncertain. Germline values: CDR1 SQVTM, CDR2 ANQGSEA. V lost 6 bases, J lost 1 base, and 15 bases lay in between. The CDR3 length is 14 residues. CDR3 region: CSVGLSAANTEAFF. The CDR3 DNA is TGCAGCGTCGGACTTTCGGCAGCGAACACTGAAGCTTTCTTT.

Many counts were recorded for this clonotype. The chain is built from TRBV5-1 and TRBJ2-7; D may be TRBD1 or TRBD2 (6 bases each). The CDR3 loop spans 15 amino acids. V lost 0 bases and J lost 6, with 16 bases in between. In germline, CDR1 is SGHRS, CDR2 YFSETQ. CDR3 region: CASSLAPGAKIEQYF. CDR3 coding DNA: TGCGCCAGCAGCTTGGCGCCGGGGGCGAAAATCGAGCAGTACTTC.

The chain has TRBV20-1 and TRBJ2-1; D perhaps matches TRBD2 (6 bases). V was shortened by 7 bases and J by 5 bases, with 15 bases between the two germline ends. From germline, CDR1 is DFQATT and CDR2 SNEGSKA (reference sequence). This CDR3 is built from 13 residues. The CDR3 region has the DNA TGCAGTGGCCTCCCGGGACTCGACAATGAGCAGTTCTTC. Translating it yields CSGLPGLDNEQFF.

This clonotype was counted between two and nine times. The chain has TRBV18 and TRBJ1-2, with D possibly matching TRBD1 (6 bases). The CDR3 loop spans 14 amino acids. V shed 3 bases and J shed 6 bases, with 14 bases lying between them. Germline V CDR1 and CDR2: KGHSH, LQKENI. CDR3 DNA: TGTGCCAGCTCACCTAAGACAGGTCCGGATGGCTACACCTTC. This sequence encodes CASSPKTGPDGYTF. Full variable domain (outside the CDR3, taken from reference TRBV18 and TRBJ1-2): NAGVMQNPRHLVRRRGQEARLRCSPMKGHSHVYWYRQLPEEGLKFMVYLQKENIIDESGMPKERFSAEFPKEGPSILRIQQVVRGDSAAYFCASSPKTGPDGYTFGSGTRLTVV.